The rows below give T cell receptor beta chains drawn from one sample of a study of T cells in Graves' hyperthyroidism and ophthalmopathy. MiXCR, run by TCRdb on the multiplex PCR reads, gives a single entry per CDR3 protein. This sample has roughly 570,000 distinct CDR3 sequences, with 46% found just once. The material sequenced was peripheral blood or thyroid tissue (not recorded which). The receptor source for this set is a woman aged 18 to 35 with Graves' hyperthyroidism. Each CDR3 is given with its conserved first and last residue. A D gene is named only where the DNA matches it firmly. A clone size is listed for some rows: how often the clone was seen (once, few, many), or a class if it is expanded.

v_gene	abundance	d_gene	j_gene	CDR3nt	CDR3aa
TRBV10-3	-	TRBD2	TRBJ2-7	TGTGCCATCAGTGACTATAGCGGGAGGGGTGGCTCCTACGAGCAGTACTTC	CAISDYSGRGGSYEQYF
TRBV2	-	-	TRBJ2-7	TGTGCCAGCAGCTTATCCGGGGCCTACACCGGGGAGCAGTACTTC	CASSLSGAYTGEQYF
TRBV7-9	many	TRBD1	TRBJ1-2	TGTGTTGCGGACAGGGGCGATTATGAGGGCTACACCTTC	CVADRGDYEGYTF
TRBV6-5	many	-	TRBJ1-5	TGTGCCAGCAGTCACTCAACCTTGGGACTGACGAATCAGCCCCAGCATTTT	CASSHSTLGLTNQPQHF
TRBV15	-	-	TRBJ1-6	TGTGCCACCAGCAGACGTAGCTCCTACAATTCACCCCTCCACTTT	CATSRRSSYNSPLHF
TRBV7-2	-	TRBD2	TRBJ2-7	TGTGCCAGCAGCGCCGGAGGGACTAGCGGGAGTATTGGATACGAGCAGTACTTC	CASSAGGTSGSIGYEQYF
TRBV6-2/TRBV6-3	few	-	TRBJ1-2	TGTGCCAGCAGCTTCAGGGAGACTAACTATGGCTACACCTTC	CASSFRETNYGYTF
TRBV19	many	TRBD2	TRBJ2-7	TGTGCCAGTAGTGTGCGGACTAGCGGGAGGTTTCCCCTCTACGAGCAGTACTTC	CASSVRTSGRFPLYEQYF
TRBV29-1	many	-	TRBJ2-2	TGCAGCGTTGAAGATAGGGGAAACACCGGGGAGCTGTTTTTT	CSVEDRGNTGELFF
TRBV20-1	many	TRBD2	TRBJ2-7	TGCAGTGCGAGTAGGCTAGCGGGGACCTACGAGCAGTACTTC	CSASRLAGTYEQYF
TRBV3-1	many	-	TRBJ2-2	TGTGCCAGCAGCCAGGCGGGTCGTGGGACCGGGGAGCTGTTTTTT	CASSQAGRGTGELFF
TRBV5-6	-	TRBD2	TRBJ2-3	TGTGCCAGCAGCCAGGGACTAGTTACAGATACGCAGTATTTT	CASSQGLVTDTQYF
TRBV21-1	-	-	TRBJ2-2	TGTGCCAGCAGCATCACAGGGCCCGGGGAGCTGTTTTTT	CASSITGPGELFF
TRBV27	-	TRBD1	TRBJ1-5	TGTGCCAGCAGTCCAGGGACAGGGGGCTTTCAGCCCCAGCATTTT	CASSPGTGGFQPQHF
TRBV6-1	many	-	TRBJ1-2	TGTGCCAGCGGAGAGGCCCGGGGGGACGGCTACACCTTC	CASGEARGDGYTF
TRBV4-1	-	-	TRBJ2-6	TGCGCCAGCAGCCAAGATTGGTCCTATTACTCTGGGGCCAACGTCCTGACTTTC	CASSQDWSYYSGANVLTF
TRBV11-2	-	TRBD2	TRBJ2-5	TGTGCCAGCAGCTTAGATCGTAGCGGGGCGGGATGGGAGACCCAGTACTTC	CASSLDRSGAGWETQYF
TRBV7-9	-	TRBD1	TRBJ1-3	TGTGCCAGCAGCTTAGGAGGGCCGTTTACAGGGGCCATATATTTT	CASSLGGPFTGAIYF
TRBV15	-	-	TRBJ2-7	TGTGCCACCAGCTTTATCGTCAATCAGCCCCAGCAGTACTTC	CATSFIVNQPQQYF
TRBV7-9	many	-	TRBJ2-7	TGTGCCAGCAGCTTAAGGTCATGGGCCGAGCAGTACTTC	CASSLRSWAEQYF
TRBV6-5	-	-	TRBJ1-5	TGTGCCAGCAGTTACCCGCCTCGGCTATTTAGCAATCAGCCCCAGCATTTT	CASSYPPRLFSNQPQHF
TRBV4-2	many	TRBD2	TRBJ2-7	TGTGCCAGCAGCCCGCGGGCTAGCGGGAGGGTTGAGCAGTACTTC	CASSPRASGRVEQYF
TRBV6-5	few	TRBD1	TRBJ1-1	TGTGCCAGCAGCCAGGGGGCTGCTGAAGCTTTCTTT	CASSQGAAEAFF
TRBV12-3/TRBV12-4	-	TRBD2	TRBJ2-6	TGTGCCAGCAGGAAGACGGGAGGGGGGTTGAGACCTGGGGCCAACGTCCTGACTTTC	CASRKTGGGLRPGANVLTF
TRBV11-2	-	-	TRBJ2-7	TGTGCCAGCAGCGAAGAGGACTTC	CASSEEDF
TRBV5-5	many	-	TRBJ1-5	TGTGCCAGCAGCTTGGTATTCAATCAGCCCCAGCATTTT	CASSLVFNQPQHF
TRBV20-1	once	-	TRBJ1-1	TGCAGTGCTAGGCTGGGCTTCATGAACACTGAAGCTTTCTTT	CSARLGFMNTEAFF
TRBV29-1	few	-	TRBJ1-5	TGCAGCGCCCTAGCGGCAACCTACGAGCATTTT	CSALAATYEHF
TRBV19	many	-	TRBJ1-3	TGTGCCAGCCAAAGGTCCAGCTCTGGAAACACCATATATTTT	CASQRSSSGNTIYF
TRBV11-2	-	TRBD2	TRBJ2-7	TGTGCCAGCAGCTTCCGAGCGGGACTATCCATGTACGAGCAGTACTTC	CASSFRAGLSMYEQYF
TRBV24-1	-	TRBD1	TRBJ2-5	TGTGCCACCAGTGACCCTCCCGGGACAGGGGGCAGAGAGACCCAGTACTTC	CATSDPPGTGGRETQYF
TRBV4-1	many	TRBD1	TRBJ2-7	TGCGCCAGCAGCCATCCGGGACAGGGTCTCTACGAGCAGTACTTC	CASSHPGQGLYEQYF
TRBV6-1	many	-	TRBJ1-5	TGTGCCAGCAGTGAAAGGTACTGGCCCCAGCATTTT	CASSERYWPQHF
TRBV7-8	-	-	TRBJ2-7	TGTGCCAGCAGCAGAACAGAGAATACTTACGAGCAGTACTTC	CASSRTENTYEQYF
TRBV5-1	-	-	TRBJ1-1	TGCGCCCGAGACACTGAAGCTTTCTTT	CARDTEAFF
TRBV20-1	-	-	TRBJ1-2	TGCAGTGCTAGAAGGGGTGGGAACTATGGCTACACCTTC	CSARRGGNYGYTF
TRBV30	-	TRBD1	TRBJ1-5	TGTGCCTGGAGTGGCCGGGACAGGGGGCCAGCCCAGCATTTT	CAWSGRDRGPAQHF
TRBV25-1	-	TRBD1	TRBJ1-4	TGTGCCAGCTGGGGACAGGGCGGAAATGAAAAACTGTTTTTT	CASWGQGGNEKLFF
TRBV20-1	-	-	TRBJ2-7	TGCAGTGCCCGAACCCGAGGCTCGACGGGGGAGCAGTACTTC	CSARTRGSTGEQYF
TRBV7-3	few	TRBD2	TRBJ2-3	TGTGCCAGCAGCGGTAAAAGGGCAGCGGGAGGTCGATATGATACGCAGTATTTT	CASSGKRAAGGRYDTQYF
TRBV6-5	-	-	TRBJ1-5	TGTGCCAGCAGCAAAGGGGGACAGCATTTT	CASSKGGQHF
TRBV4-3	many	-	TRBJ2-6	TGCGCCAGCAGCCAAGATCTTGTAGCTGGGGCCAACGTCCTGACTTTC	CASSQDLVAGANVLTF
TRBV7-8	few	TRBD2	TRBJ2-1	TGTGCCAGCAGCCCGAGGACTAGCGGACGCAACGATGAGCAGTTCTTC	CASSPRTSGRNDEQFF
TRBV2	many	-	TRBJ1-5	TGTGCCAGCAAAAGACACCGAGGCGATCAGCCCCAGCATTTT	CASKRHRGDQPQHF
TRBV20-1	many	-	TRBJ1-5	TGCAGTGCTAGACGGACGGAAGGGCAGCCCCAGCATTTT	CSARRTEGQPQHF
TRBV15	-	-	TRBJ2-5	TGTGCCACCGGACAGAAGAACACCGGGGCTTACTTC	CATGQKNTGAYF
TRBV7-7	-	-	TRBJ2-7	TGTGCCAGCAGCCGAGGGACCGGGGCCGTCTACGAGCAGTACTTC	CASSRGTGAVYEQYF
TRBV24-1	once	-	TRBJ2-5	TGTGCCCCGACAGAGACAAAAGAGACCCAGTACTTC	CAPTETKETQYF
TRBV7-2	many	-	TRBJ2-5	TGTGCCAGCAACCCCGGACCTCTCCAAGAGACCCAGTACTTC	CASNPGPLQETQYF
TRBV20-1	-	-	TRBJ2-7	TGCAGTGCCGCAACCGACCGGGACGAGCAGTACTTC	CSAATDRDEQYF